The present T cell receptor (beta chain) was sequenced within a study of blood T cell repertoires in COVID-19. As for the study in general: Samples representing acute and convalescent COVID-19 were sourced from the United States, Italy and Spain. From T cells, B-cell-depleted T cells, or PBMCs came the material, which was cDNA or gDNA.

The J segment lost 6 bases and the V segment lost 5 bases, leaving 8 bases of the junction unmatched. CDR3 length: 14 amino acids. CDR1 is SGHTA and CDR2 is FQGNSA in the germline V gene. In the authors' workflow: Nucleated cell number was recorded as an estimate derived from reference gene primer amplification. This table comes from immunoSEQ multiplex PCR, and its TCRdb copy is limited to in-frame clones, with some not included. V, J and clone size derive from that table, while D and trimming were established from the DNA sequence. The sample has some 70,000 clones, about 91% seen once. The origin of this receptor is a woman in her seventies with acute or convalescent COVID-19. Material: peripheral blood. V usage is TRBV7-2 and J usage is TRBJ1-1, with 8 bases lining up with TRBD1. The CDR3 DNA reads as TGTGCCAGCAGCCCGACAGGGGCCAGGGCTGAAGCTTTCTTT. This encodes CASSPTGARAEAFF.